The clone carrying this TCR beta chain was recorded a few times. Its antigen remains unidentified. The sample belongs to a study of CD8+CD57+ T cells in acquired aplastic anemia. Study overall: On average, sorted CD4+ and CD8+ cells gave around 3.3 ug of DNA.

For CDR3 and TCR beta VDJ profiling, genomic DNA was the template used. TCRdb re-called the reads with MiXCR, one entry per CDR3 protein. Seen here are hundreds of thousands of distinct CDR3 sequences, approximately 33% observed once, and the top ten hold 0.8% to 0.85%. Study-wide results and limits: Patients and controls shared approximately 30 CD8+ CDR3 sequences. Patients did not significantly differ from controls in CD8+ Simpson's diversity.

Sequencing involved patients with CD8+CD57+ cell expansion previously shown by flow cytometry. A severe acquired aplastic anemia diagnosis applied to all patients. The clonotype originates from a human donor with aplastic anemia. Input material: sorted CD4+, CD8+, or CD8+CD57+ T cells (not recorded which) from PBMCs.

Here the CDR3 reads CASSLDGGRAYEQYF. The CDR3 nucleotides are TGCGCCAGCAGCTTGGACGGCGGGAGGGCTTACGAGCAGTACTTC. J is TRBJ2-7 and V is TRBV5-1; TRBD2 matches 9 bases. Germline trimming cut 0 bases from V and 4 bases from J; bases unmatched to any gene: 5. Germline V gives CDR1 SGHRS, CDR2 YFSETQ. The CDR3 contains 15 residues.